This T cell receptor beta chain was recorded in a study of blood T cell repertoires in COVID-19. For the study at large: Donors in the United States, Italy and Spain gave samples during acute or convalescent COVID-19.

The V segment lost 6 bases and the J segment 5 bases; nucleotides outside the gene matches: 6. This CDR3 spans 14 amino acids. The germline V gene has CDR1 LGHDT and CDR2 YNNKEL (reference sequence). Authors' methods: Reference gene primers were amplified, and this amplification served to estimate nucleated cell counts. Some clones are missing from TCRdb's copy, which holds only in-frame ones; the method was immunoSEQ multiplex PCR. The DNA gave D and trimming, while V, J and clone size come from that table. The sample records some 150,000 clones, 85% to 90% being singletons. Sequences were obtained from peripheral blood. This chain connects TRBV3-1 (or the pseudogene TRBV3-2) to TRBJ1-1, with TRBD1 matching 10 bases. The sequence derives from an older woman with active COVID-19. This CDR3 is CASRRGQGNTEAFF. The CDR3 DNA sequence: TGTGCCAGCAGGAGGGGACAGGGGAATACTGAAGCTTTCTTT.